What follows describes a single T cell receptor (beta chain). Recovered status applied to Cohort 3 donors who had two consecutive negative PCRs. It also applied to those with clearance or with symptom resolution. These data belong to a study of blood T cell repertoires in COVID-19. Per the authors' pipeline: Scientists estimated how many nucleated cells there were by amplifying reference gene primers. TCRdb's table, derived via immunoSEQ multiplex PCR, lists solely in-frame clones and lacks some. V and J calls plus clone size are reproduced from that table; the DNA served to infer D and trimming. The sample holds 250,000 to 300,000 clones; just under 90% are singletons and the top ten take roughly 1.9%. Germline V gives CDR1 GTSNPN, CDR2 SVGIG (reference sequence). V gave up 3 bases and J gave up 8 bases; unmatched junction bases: 4. This CDR3 has 12 residues.

The chain employs TRBV30 and TRBJ1-5; 7 nucleotides align to TRBD1. Sequencing was performed on PBMCs or T cells enriched from blood (not recorded which). This receptor was taken from a woman between 55 and 75 years old who had recovered from COVID-19. This CDR3 is CAWRVQGEPQHF. The CDR3 DNA follows: TGTGCCTGGAGGGTTCAGGGGGAGCCCCAGCATTTT.